These 32 T cell receptor beta chains were sequenced from one sample in a study of T cell repertoires in aging, cancer and after chemotherapy. Peripheral blood genomic DNA, not sorted cells or RNA, was the template. Multiplex touch-down PCR with TRB-A/B primers amplified rearranged V-D-J TRB sequences. One entry per CDR3 protein, called by TCRdb with MiXCR from the multiplex PCR reads. The sample lists some 1,400 distinct CDR3 sequences; roughly 46% were seen once. What was sequenced was blood. The receptors were gathered from a human donor with a blood cancer.

In its sample, this clonotype was seen once. V gene TRBV19 combines with J gene TRBJ2-7, with unresolved D. There are 13 residues in the CDR3. Trimming removed 3 bases from V and 4 bases from J, with 10 bases in between. CDR1 is LNHDA, CDR2 SQIVND, per germline (reference sequence). The CDR3: CASSIYHRYEQYF. The DNA of the CDR3 is TGTGCCAGTAGTATTTATCACAGATACGAGCAGTACTTC. Full variable domain (rest looked up from reference TRBV19 and TRBJ2-7): DGGITQSPKYLFRKEGQNVTLSCEQNLNHDAMYWYRQDPGQGLRLIYYSQIVNDFQKGDIAEGYSVSREKKESFPLTVTSAQKNPTAFYLCASSIYHRYEQYFGPGTRLTVT.

The gene calls are TRBV11-2 and TRBJ2-1; TRBD1 aligns across 7 bases. This CDR3 is 15 amino acids long. Losses at the gene ends were 5 bases for V and 2 bases for J; bases not matched to a gene: 6. The germline V gene encodes CDR1 SGHAT and CDR2 FQNNGV. The CDR3 bases are TGTGCCAGCAGCCTCGAGCAGGGGGCCTACAATGAGCAGTTCTTC. Protein product: CASSLEQGAYNEQFF.

Within the sample, this clonotype is large (0.1 to 1%). The rearrangement joins TRBV19 to TRBJ1-5; 8 nucleotides match TRBD1. With V trimmed by 1 base and J by 9 bases, 8 bases remained unmatched. This CDR3 is built from 15 residues. CDR1 is LNHDA, CDR2 SQIVND, per germline (reference sequence). The DNA of the CDR3 is TGTGCCAGTAGTATAGGAGCAGGGGGCGGTTGGCCCCAGCATTTT. This translates into CASSIGAGGGWPQHF.

This clonotype is large (0.1 to 1%) in the sample. V gene TRBV6-5 combines with J gene TRBJ2-7; 8 bases are shared with TRBD2. CDR1 and CDR2 (germline): MNHEY, SVGAGI. V dropped 0 bases and J dropped 0; count of bases not matched to a gene: 1. The CDR3 extends over 15 amino acids. The CDR3 sequence: CASSYSSGSSYEQYF. The CDR3 nucleotides are TGTGCCAGCAGTTACTCGAGCGGGAGCTCCTACGAGCAGTACTTC.

The chain recombines TRBV30 with TRBJ2-7, with TRBD2 matching over 11 bases. The CDR3 contains 13 residues. The V segment lost 3 bases and the J segment 5 bases; nucleotides outside the gene matches: 3. Germline values: CDR1 GTSNPN, CDR2 SVGIG (reference sequence). CDR3 sequence: CAWRLAGGHEQYF. As DNA, the CDR3 is TGTGCCTGGAGGTTAGCGGGAGGGCACGAGCAGTACTTC. Filled out from reference TRBV30 and TRBJ2-7, the complete variable domain reads SQTIHQWPATLVQPVGSPLSLECTVEGTSNPNLYWYRQAAGRGLQLLFYSVGIGQISSEVPQNLSASRPQDRQFILSSKKLLLSDSGFYLCAWRLAGGHEQYFGPGTRLTVT.

In its sample, this clonotype is large (0.1 to 1%). The chain recombines TRBV12-3 or TRBV12-4 with TRBJ1-5; TRBD1 aligns across 7 bases. V lost 1 base, J lost 3 bases, and 3 bases stayed unmatched. The CDR3 is made up of 15 amino acids. CDR3 sequence: CASSLVGQNNQPQHF. DNA for the CDR3: TGTGCCAGCAGTTTAGTGGGACAGAACAATCAGCCCCAGCATTTT.

This clonotype was recorded only once. The chain recombines TRBV6-1 with TRBJ2-7, with D possibly being TRBD2 (6 bases). With 2 bases removed from V and 0 bases from J, the gap between germline ends came to 11 bases. CDR1 MNHNS and CDR2 SASEGT come from the germline V gene. CDR3 length: 15 amino acids. The CDR3 region is CASSEFGGISYEQYF. The CDR3 DNA reads TGTGCCAGCAGTGAATTCGGGGGAATCTCCTACGAGCAGTACTTC.

J is TRBJ2-5 and V is TRBV6-1, with 9 bases fitting TRBD2. Germline CDR1 reads MNHNS; CDR2 reads SASEGT. The CDR3 is 16 residues long. Trimming removed 7 bases from V and 4 bases from J; junction bases left unmatched: 13. As DNA, the CDR3 is TGTGCCAGCATTGAGAGTATAGCGGGAGAAGGAGAGACCCAGTACTTC. Amino acid sequence: CASIESIAGEGETQYF.

The CDR3 loop is CASSTRTIHGYTF. CDR3 DNA sequence: TGTGCCAGCAGTACCAGGACAATCCATGGCTACACCTTC. The chain employs TRBV6-2 or TRBV6-3 and TRBJ1-2; TRBD1 is a possible D gene (5 bases). In germline, CDR1 is MNHEY, CDR2 SVGEGT. With 5 bases removed from V and 6 bases from J, the gap between germline ends came to 13 bases. This CDR3 has 13 residues.

The chain recombines TRBV29-1 with TRBJ2-3, with 9 bases identical to TRBD1. V lost 3 bases and J lost 14; bases outside the gene matches: 6. This CDR3 is 11 amino acids long. Germline V gives CDR1 SQVTM, CDR2 ANQGSEA. The CDR3 nucleotides read TGCAGCGTTGATCTGGGACAGGGTTCGTATTTT. Encoded protein: CSVDLGQGSYF.

The genes are TRBV28 and TRBJ2-7; TRBD2 is a possible D gene (6 bases). With 5 bases removed from V and 1 base from J, the gap between germline ends came to 12 bases. CDR3 length: 14 amino acids. Per the germline V gene, CDR1 is MDHEN and CDR2 is SYDVKM. The CDR3: CASSDPRGSYEQYF. In DNA form, the CDR3 reads TGTGCCAGCAGTGACCCGCGGGGATCCTACGAGCAGTACTTC.

Remarks on this clonotype: A read error may be the cause here, since a much bigger clone is one base away. This sequence joins TRBV20-1 and TRBJ2-7; maybe TRBD2 (5 bases). The germline V gene has CDR1 DFQATT and CDR2 SNEGSKA (reference sequence). The CDR3 runs to 14 residues. The CDR3 sequence: CRARVAGSSYEQYF. The CDR3 DNA sequence: TGCAGAGCTAGAGTGGCGGGCAGCTCCTACGAGCAGTACTTC.

The V call is TRBV11-2, the J call TRBJ2-3; D possibly matches TRBD1 or TRBD2 (5 bases each). Germline lookup yields CDR1 SGHAT and CDR2 FQNNGV. V was trimmed by 5 bases and J by 3 bases, leaving 12 bases between them. This CDR3 is built from 14 residues. CDR3 region: CASSIWDPTDTQYF. In nucleotides, the CDR3 is TGTGCCAGCAGCATTTGGGACCCAACAGATACGCAGTATTTT.

This clonotype is categorized as medium-sized. The gene calls are TRBV20-1 and TRBJ2-5; 9 bases are a match to TRBD1. J gave up 5 bases and V 3 bases, and 10 bases lay outside the gene matches. The CDR3 extends over 15 amino acids. Germline V gene data show CDR1 as DFQATT and CDR2 as SNEGSKA (reference sequence). In DNA form, the CDR3 reads TGCAGTGCTAGTCCCCGGGACAGGGCCTCTGAGACCCAGTACTTC. It specifies CSASPRDRASETQYF.

The chain combines TRBV30 with TRBJ1-6; D ambiguous. The V gene lost 4 bases and the J gene lost 5 bases, with 6 bases spanning the gap. The V gene's germline CDR1 is GTSNPN and CDR2 SVGIG (reference sequence). The CDR3 has 12 amino acids. The CDR3 spells CAWTGNNSPLHF. The DNA for the CDR3 is TGTGCCTGGACAGGCAATAATTCACCCCTCCACTTT.

This clonotype came up a few times. The chain couples TRBV7-9 to TRBJ2-3; 11 nucleotides match TRBD1. The V segment lost 1 base and the J segment 5 bases; nucleotides outside the gene matches: 5. Germline V CDR1 and CDR2: SEHNR, FQNEAQ (reference sequence). The CDR3 covers 16 residues. CDR3 loop: CASSLDGTGGVDTQYF. CDR3 nucleotides: TGTGCCAGCAGCTTAGATGGGACAGGGGGAGTAGATACGCAGTATTTT.

The J gene is TRBJ2-3, the V gene TRBV13; 10 bases map to TRBD2. The ends lost 6 bases at V and 4 bases at J; junction bases unmatched: 7. Germline lookup yields CDR1 PRHDT and CDR2 FYEKMQ (reference sequence). This CDR3 is 15 amino acids long. CDR3 sequence: CASSFPSGGADTQYF. The CDR3 DNA follows: TGTGCCAGCAGTTTTCCCAGCGGGGGGGCAGATACGCAGTATTTT.

In its sample, this clonotype ranks as large. The J gene is TRBJ2-5, the V gene TRBV12-3 or TRBV12-4, with 7 bases matching TRBD1. The J segment lost 5 bases and the V segment lost 2 bases, leaving 2 bases of the junction unmatched. This CDR3 region has 13 residues. The CDR3 nucleotides are TGTGCCAGCAGTTTAACAGGGGTGGAGACCCAGTACTTC. Protein product: CASSLTGVETQYF.

This chain links TRBV6-5 with TRBJ2-7; 8 bases match TRBD2. CDR3 length: 16 amino acids. Germline V gene lookup returns CDR1 MNHEY and CDR2 SVGAGI. The V segment lost 5 bases and the J segment 0 bases; nucleotides outside the gene matches: 9. In nucleotides, the CDR3 is TGTGCCAGCAGTGAAGTTAGCGGGACCTCCTCCTACGAGCAGTACTTC. This codes for CASSEVSGTSSYEQYF.

V is TRBV5-4 and J is TRBJ1-6; 8 bases match TRBD1. The CDR3 covers 15 residues. Germline CDR1 reads SGHNT; CDR2 reads YYREEE (reference sequence). V lost 4 bases to trimming and J lost 7 bases; unmatched junction nucleotides: 7. The CDR3 protein is CASSPTGADNSPLHF. CDR3 sequence (DNA): TGTGCCAGCAGCCCGACAGGGGCCGACAATTCACCCCTCCACTTT.

This clonotype is judged large (0.1 to 1%). This chain uses TRBV30 with TRBJ1-6; D not certain. V was shortened by 3 bases and J by 0 bases, with 3 bases between the two germline ends. The germline V gene encodes CDR1 GTSNPN and CDR2 SVGIG (reference sequence). The CDR3 is 13 amino acids. The CDR3 region has the DNA TGTGCCTGGAGGAGCTCCTATAATTCACCCCTCCACTTT. As protein: CAWRSSYNSPLHF.

This clonotype is categorized as medium-sized (0.01 to 0.1%). The chain links TRBV28 to TRBJ2-5, with no clear D. V was pared by 2 bases and J by 7 bases, with 11 bases between. CDR1 is MDHEN, CDR2 SYDVKM, per germline. The CDR3 has 13 amino acids. CDR3 in DNA: TGTGCCAGCAGTTTAGGCAGTTTAGGGACCCAGTACTTC. Protein sequence: CASSLGSLGTQYF.

The gene calls are TRBV11-1 and TRBJ2-1; 16 bases fit TRBD2. CDR1 is SGHAT, CDR2 FQDESV, per germline (reference sequence). The length of the CDR3 is 20 residues. J gave up 1 base and V 4 bases, and 10 bases lay outside the gene matches. The CDR3 DNA reads as TGTGCCAGCAGCTCCCCCGGGACTAGCGGGAGGGGGGTTTCCTACAATGAGCAGTTCTTC. Its translation is CASSSPGTSGRGVSYNEQFF.

The rearrangement links TRBV20-1 to TRBJ2-3, with a tentative D call TRBD2 (5 bases). This CDR3 has 12 amino acids. V was clipped by 3 bases and J by 6 bases, with 10 bases between them. From germline, CDR1 is DFQATT and CDR2 SNEGSKA (reference sequence). CDR3 in DNA: TGCAGTGCTAGGGACTTGAGGGATACGCAGTATTTT. It specifies CSARDLRDTQYF.

By proportion, this clonotype is medium-sized. V usage is TRBV12-3 or TRBV12-4 and J usage is TRBJ2-7; a weak D match, TRBD2 (7 bases). V lost 4 bases and J 4 bases, leaving 17 bases between the germline ends. The CDR3 runs to 15 residues. The CDR3, as DNA: TGTGCCAGCAGTTGGGGGGCCCCGGGGGGATACGAGCAGTACTTC. Its translation is CASSWGAPGGYEQYF.

Within the sample, this clonotype is medium-sized. The chain couples TRBV12-3 or TRBV12-4 to TRBJ2-7, with 8 positions matching TRBD1. V lost 6 bases and J lost 4; bases outside the gene matches: 8. This CDR3 spans 14 amino acids. Here the CDR3 DNA reads TGTGCCAGCAGGGCGACAGGGGAGGCTTACGAGCAGTACTTC. The encoded protein is CASRATGEAYEQYF.

This clonotype ranks as medium-sized. The chain combines TRBV5-1 with TRBJ2-5, with TRBD2 matching over 14 bases. The V and J ends lost 3 bases and 5 bases, in that order; junction bases with no gene match: 3. The CDR3 consists of 15 residues. Germline lookup yields CDR1 SGHRS and CDR2 YFSETQ. CDR3 bases: TGCGCCAGCAGCTCGACTAGCGGGGGGGTTGAGACCCAGTACTTC. This translates into CASSSTSGGVETQYF.

This rearrangement joins TRBV27 to TRBJ2-1; 15 bases are shared with TRBD2. This CDR3 is 16 amino acids long. Trimming cost V 5 bases and J 7 bases; bases outside gene matches: 6. Germline-derived CDR1 and CDR2 are MNHEY and SMNVEV (reference sequence). The CDR3 protein is CASSHGLAGGPNEQFF. CDR3 coding DNA: TGTGCCAGCAGTCACGGACTAGCGGGAGGGCCGAATGAGCAGTTCTTC.

This sequence joins TRBV29-1 and TRBJ2-3; 9 bases align to TRBD2. CDR3 length equals 15 residues. The J segment lost 3 bases and the V segment lost 4 bases, leaving 8 bases of the junction unmatched. Germline-derived CDR1 and CDR2 are SQVTM and ANQGSEA. The DNA of the CDR3 is TGCAGCGTTGGGGGGCTAGCGGGACCGACAGATACGCAGTATTTT. Its translation is CSVGGLAGPTDTQYF.

V usage is TRBV29-1 and J usage is TRBJ1-4; TRBD1 aligns across 9 bases. Germline V gives CDR1 SQVTM, CDR2 ANQGSEA. The J segment lost 8 bases and the V segment lost 4 bases, leaving 5 bases of the junction unmatched. CDR3 length: 13 amino acids. The CDR3: CSVAGQGGEKLFF. The CDR3, as DNA: TGCAGCGTTGCGGGACAGGGTGGCGAAAAACTGTTTTTT.

This clonotype appeared a single time. The gene calls are TRBV29-1 and TRBJ2-1; the match to TRBD2 covers 9 bases. Per germline, CDR1 SQVTM and CDR2 ANQGSEA. After removal of 7 bases from V and 8 bases from J, the junction contained 12 bases not matched to a gene. The CDR3 is made up of 14 amino acids. The CDR3 bases are TGCAGCGGTGACTTAGCGGGAGCGGGCCATGAGCAGTTCTTC. It specifies CSGDLAGAGHEQFF.

V is TRBV12-3 or TRBV12-4 and J is TRBJ2-1, with D hard to call. The CDR3 has 12 amino acids. V dropped 6 bases and J dropped 12 bases, with 15 bases sitting between them. The CDR3 spells CASRAAGQGQFF. The DNA for the CDR3 is TGTGCCAGCAGGGCCGCCGGTCAAGGGCAGTTCTTC.